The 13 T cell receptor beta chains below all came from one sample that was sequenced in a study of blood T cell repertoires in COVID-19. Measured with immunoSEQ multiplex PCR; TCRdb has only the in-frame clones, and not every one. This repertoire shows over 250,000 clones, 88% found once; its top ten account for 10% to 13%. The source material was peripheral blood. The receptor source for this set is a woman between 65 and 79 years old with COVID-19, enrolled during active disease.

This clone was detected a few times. The CDR3 spells CATSGGTALYSNQPQHF. The CDR3 DNA reads TGTGCCACCAGCGGGGGGACAGCGCTTTATAGCAATCAGCCCCAGCATTTT. This sequence joins TRBV15 and TRBJ1-5, with 7 nucleotides matching TRBD1. Germline V lookup: CDR1 LNHNV, CDR2 YYDKDF (reference sequence). V shed 5 bases, J shed 0 bases, and the junction held 10 bases outside the gene matches. The CDR3 length is 17 residues. Using reference TRBV15 and TRBJ1-5 for the parts outside the CDR3, the full variable domain is DAMVIQNPRYQVTQFGKPVTLSCSQTLNHNVMYWYQQKSSQAPKLLFHYYDKDFNNEADTPDNFQSRRPNTSFCFLDIRSPGLGDTAMYLCATSGGTALYSNQPQHFGDGTRLSIL.

This chain's CDR3 is CASSREKTQYF. CDR3 nucleotides: TGTGCCAGCAGTAGGGAGAAGACCCAGTACTTC. The V and J genes are TRBV3-1 (or the pseudogene TRBV3-2) and TRBJ2-5; D may be TRBD2 (5 bases). V dropped 6 bases and J dropped 6 bases, with 8 bases sitting between them. Germline V gives CDR1 LGHDT, CDR2 YNNKEL (reference sequence). The CDR3 is 11 amino acids.

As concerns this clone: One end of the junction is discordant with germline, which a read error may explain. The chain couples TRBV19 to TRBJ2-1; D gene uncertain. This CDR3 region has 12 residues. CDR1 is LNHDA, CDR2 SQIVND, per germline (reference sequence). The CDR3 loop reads CASSLAYNEQFF. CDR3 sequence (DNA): TGTGCCAGTAGTCTCGCCTATAATGAGCAGTTCTTC. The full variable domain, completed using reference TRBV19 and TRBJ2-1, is DGGITQSPKYLFRKEGQNVTLSCEQNLNHDAMYWYRQDPGQGLRLIYYSQIVNDFQKGDIAEGYSVSREKKESFPLTVTSAQKNPTAFYLCASSLAYNEQFFGPGTRLTVL.

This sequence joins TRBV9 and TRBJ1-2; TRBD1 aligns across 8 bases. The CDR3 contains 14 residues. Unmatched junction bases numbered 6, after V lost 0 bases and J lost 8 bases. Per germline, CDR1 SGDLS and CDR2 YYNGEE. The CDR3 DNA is TGTGCCAGCAGCGTAGTGGACAGGGTGGAGGGCTACACCTTC. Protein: CASSVVDRVEGYTF. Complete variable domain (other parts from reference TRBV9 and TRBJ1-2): DSGVTQTPKHLITATGQRVTLRCSPRSGDLSVYWYQQSLDQGLQFLIQYYNGEERAKGNILERFSAQQFPDLHSELNLSSLELGDSALYFCASSVVDRVEGYTFGSGTRLTVV.

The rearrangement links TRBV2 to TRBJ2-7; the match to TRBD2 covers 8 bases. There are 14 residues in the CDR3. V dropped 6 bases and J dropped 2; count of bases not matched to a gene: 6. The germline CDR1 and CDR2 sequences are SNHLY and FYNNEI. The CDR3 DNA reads TGTGCCAGCAGGCGGCGGGAGGCGCCCTACGAGCAGTACTTC. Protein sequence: CASRRREAPYEQYF.

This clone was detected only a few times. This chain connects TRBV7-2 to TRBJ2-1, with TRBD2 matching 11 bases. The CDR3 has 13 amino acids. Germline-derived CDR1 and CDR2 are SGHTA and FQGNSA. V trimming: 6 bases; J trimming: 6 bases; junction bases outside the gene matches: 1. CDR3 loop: CASRLAGVNEQFF. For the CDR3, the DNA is TGTGCCAGCAGACTAGCGGGAGTCAATGAGCAGTTCTTC.

CDR3 loop: CASSIQGDIGEKLFF. The DNA for the CDR3 is TGTGCCAGTAGTATACAGGGGGATATTGGTGAAAAACTGTTTTTT. The chain has TRBV19 and TRBJ1-4, with 7 nucleotides matching TRBD1. The CDR3 contains 15 residues. Germline trimming cut 2 bases from V and 7 bases from J; bases unmatched to any gene: 7. CDR1 is LNHDA, CDR2 SQIVND, per germline (reference sequence).

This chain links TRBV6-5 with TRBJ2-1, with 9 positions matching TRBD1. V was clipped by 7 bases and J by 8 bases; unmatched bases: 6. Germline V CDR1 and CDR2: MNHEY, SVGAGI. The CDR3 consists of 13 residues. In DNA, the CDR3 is TGTGCCAGCACCCGGGACAGGGTCGATGAGCAGTTCTTC. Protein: CASTRDRVDEQFF.

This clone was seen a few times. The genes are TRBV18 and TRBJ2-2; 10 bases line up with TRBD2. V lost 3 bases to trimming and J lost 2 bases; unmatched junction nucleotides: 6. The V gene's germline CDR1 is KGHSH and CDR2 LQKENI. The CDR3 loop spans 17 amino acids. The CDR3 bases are TGTGCCAGCTCACCCAGGACACTAGCGGGAAACACCGGGGAGCTGTTTTTT. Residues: CASSPRTLAGNTGELFF.

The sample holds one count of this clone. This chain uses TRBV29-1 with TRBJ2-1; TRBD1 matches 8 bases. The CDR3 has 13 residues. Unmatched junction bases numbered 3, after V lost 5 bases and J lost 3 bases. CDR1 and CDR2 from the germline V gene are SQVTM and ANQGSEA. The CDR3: CSVLTGVYNEQFF. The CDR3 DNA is TGCAGCGTTCTGACAGGGGTCTACAATGAGCAGTTCTTC.

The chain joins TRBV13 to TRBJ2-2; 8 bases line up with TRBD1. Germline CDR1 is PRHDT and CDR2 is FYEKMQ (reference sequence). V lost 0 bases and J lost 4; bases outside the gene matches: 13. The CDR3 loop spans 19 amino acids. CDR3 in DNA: TGTGCCAGCAGCTTAGGAACGTGGAGGACAGGGTCGAGCACCGGGGAGCTGTTTTTT. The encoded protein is CASSLGTWRTGSSTGELFF.

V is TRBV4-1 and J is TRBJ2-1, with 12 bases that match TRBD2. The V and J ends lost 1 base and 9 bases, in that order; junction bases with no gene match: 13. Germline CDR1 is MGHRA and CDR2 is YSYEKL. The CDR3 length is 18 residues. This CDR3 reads CASSQGLAGVGKLGEQFF. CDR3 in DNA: TGCGCCAGCAGCCAAGGACTAGCGGGAGTGGGCAAATTGGGTGAGCAGTTCTTC.

CDR3 in DNA: TGTGCCAGCATCATCCTGGGAGGGACAGGGCCCTTCGACGGGGAGCTGTTTTTT. Translating gives CASIILGGTGPFDGELFF. This chain links TRBV7-9 with TRBJ2-2; 9 bases are shared with TRBD1. Trimming at V came to 7 bases and at J to 7 bases, leaving 19 bases not matched to a gene. CDR3 length equals 18 residues. Germline CDR1 is SEHNR and CDR2 is FQNEAQ (reference sequence). Combining the CDR3 with reference TRBV7-9 and TRBJ2-2 gives the whole variable domain DTGVSQNPRHKITKRGQNVTFRCDPISEHNRLYWYRQTLGQGPEFLTYFQNEAQLEKSRLLSDRFSAERPKGSFSTLEIQRTEQGDSAMYLCASIILGGTGPFDGELFFGEGSRLTVL.